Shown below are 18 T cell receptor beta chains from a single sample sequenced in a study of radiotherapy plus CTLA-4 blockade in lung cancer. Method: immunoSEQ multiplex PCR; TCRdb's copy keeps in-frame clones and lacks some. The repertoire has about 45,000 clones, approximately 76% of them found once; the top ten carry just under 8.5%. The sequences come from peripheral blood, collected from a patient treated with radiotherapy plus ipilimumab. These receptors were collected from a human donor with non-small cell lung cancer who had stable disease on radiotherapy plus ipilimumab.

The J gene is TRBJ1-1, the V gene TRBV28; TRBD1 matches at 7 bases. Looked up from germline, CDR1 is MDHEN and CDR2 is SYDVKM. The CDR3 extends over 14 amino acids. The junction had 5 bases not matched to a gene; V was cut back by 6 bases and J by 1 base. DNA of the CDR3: TGTGCCAGCAGGAAACAGGGGCCGAACACTGAAGCTTTCTTT. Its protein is CASRKQGPNTEAFF.

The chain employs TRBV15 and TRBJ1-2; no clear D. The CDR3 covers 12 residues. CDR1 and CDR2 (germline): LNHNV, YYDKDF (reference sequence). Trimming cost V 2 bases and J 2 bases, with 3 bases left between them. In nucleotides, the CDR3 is TGTGCCACCAGCAGACCCAACTATGGCTACACCTTC. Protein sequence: CATSRPNYGYTF.

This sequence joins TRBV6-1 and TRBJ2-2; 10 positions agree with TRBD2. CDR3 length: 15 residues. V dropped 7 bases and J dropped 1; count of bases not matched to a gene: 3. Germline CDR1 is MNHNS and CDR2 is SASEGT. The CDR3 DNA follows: TGTGCCAGCAAGATAGCGGGGGGGAACACCGGGGAGCTGTTTTTT. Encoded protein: CASKIAGGNTGELFF.

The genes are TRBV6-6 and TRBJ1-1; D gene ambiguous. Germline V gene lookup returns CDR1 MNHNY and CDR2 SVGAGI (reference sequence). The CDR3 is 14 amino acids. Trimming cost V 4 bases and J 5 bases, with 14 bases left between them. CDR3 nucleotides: TGTGCCAGCAGTTTGGGCCCCCGAGAGACTGAAGCTTTCTTT. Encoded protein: CASSLGPRETEAFF.

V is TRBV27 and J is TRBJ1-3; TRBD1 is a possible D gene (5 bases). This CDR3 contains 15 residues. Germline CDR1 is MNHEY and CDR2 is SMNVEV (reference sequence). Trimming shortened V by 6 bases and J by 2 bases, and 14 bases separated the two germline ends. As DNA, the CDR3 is TGTGCCAGCAGCCCCGTTGGGGACCCTGGAAACACCATATATTTT. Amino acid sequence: CASSPVGDPGNTIYF.

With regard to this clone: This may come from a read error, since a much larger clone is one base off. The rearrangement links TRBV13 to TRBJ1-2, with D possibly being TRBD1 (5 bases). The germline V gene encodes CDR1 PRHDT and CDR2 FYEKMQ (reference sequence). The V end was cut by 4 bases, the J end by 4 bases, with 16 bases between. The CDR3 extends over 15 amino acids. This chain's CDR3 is CASSSGLGGGYGYTF. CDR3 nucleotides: TGTGCCAGCAGCTCGGGACTGGGGGGGGGCTATGGCTACACCTTC. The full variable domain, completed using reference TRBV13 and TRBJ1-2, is AAGVIQSPRHLIKEKRETATLKCYPIPRHDTVYWYQQGPGQDPQFLISFYEKMQSDKGSIPDRFSAQQFSDYHSELNMSSLELGDSALYFCASSSGLGGGYGYTFGSGTRLTVV.

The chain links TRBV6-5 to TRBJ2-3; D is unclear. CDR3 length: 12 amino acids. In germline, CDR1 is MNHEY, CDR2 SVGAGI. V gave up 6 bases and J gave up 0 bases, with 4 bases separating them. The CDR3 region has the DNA TGTGCCAGCAGGGGGAGCACAGATACGCAGTATTTT. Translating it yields CASRGSTDTQYF.

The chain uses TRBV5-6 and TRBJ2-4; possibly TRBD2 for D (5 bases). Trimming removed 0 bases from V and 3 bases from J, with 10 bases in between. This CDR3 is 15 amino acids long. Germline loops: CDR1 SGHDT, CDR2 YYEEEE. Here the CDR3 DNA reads TGTGCCAGCAGCTTGGATGAGGGCAGCAAAAACATTCAGTACTTC. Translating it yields CASSLDEGSKNIQYF.

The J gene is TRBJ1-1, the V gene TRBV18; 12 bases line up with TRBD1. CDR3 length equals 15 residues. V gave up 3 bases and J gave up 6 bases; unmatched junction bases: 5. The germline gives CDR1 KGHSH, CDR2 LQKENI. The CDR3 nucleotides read TGTGCCAGCTCACCGCGGGACAGGGGGCAGTCTGAAGCTTTCTTT. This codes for CASSPRDRGQSEAFF.

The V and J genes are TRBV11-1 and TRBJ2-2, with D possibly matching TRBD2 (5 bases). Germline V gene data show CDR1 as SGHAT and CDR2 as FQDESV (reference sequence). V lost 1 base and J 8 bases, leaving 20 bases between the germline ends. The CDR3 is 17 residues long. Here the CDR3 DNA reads TGTGCCAGCAGCTTAGATAGTAGGGAGACACCAACTGGGGAGCTGTTTTTT. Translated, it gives CASSLDSRETPTGELFF.

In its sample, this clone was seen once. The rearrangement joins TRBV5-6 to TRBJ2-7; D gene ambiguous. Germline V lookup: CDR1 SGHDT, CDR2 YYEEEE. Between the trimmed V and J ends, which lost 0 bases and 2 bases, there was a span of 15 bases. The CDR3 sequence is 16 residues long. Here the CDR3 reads CASSLVGRAWAYEQYV. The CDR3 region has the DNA TGTGCCAGCAGCTTGGTAGGAAGGGCCTGGGCCTACGAGCAGTACGTC.

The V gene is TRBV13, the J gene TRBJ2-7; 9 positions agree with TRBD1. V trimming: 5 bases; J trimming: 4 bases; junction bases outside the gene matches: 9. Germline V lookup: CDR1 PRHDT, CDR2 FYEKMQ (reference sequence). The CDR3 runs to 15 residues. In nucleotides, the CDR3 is TGTGCCAGCAGCCATCCGGGACAGGGTGTATACGAGCAGTACTTC. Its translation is CASSHPGQGVYEQYF. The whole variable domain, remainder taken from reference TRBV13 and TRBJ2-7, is AAGVIQSPRHLIKEKRETATLKCYPIPRHDTVYWYQQGPGQDPQFLISFYEKMQSDKGSIPDRFSAQQFSDYHSELNMSSLELGDSALYFCASSHPGQGVYEQYFGPGTRLTVT.

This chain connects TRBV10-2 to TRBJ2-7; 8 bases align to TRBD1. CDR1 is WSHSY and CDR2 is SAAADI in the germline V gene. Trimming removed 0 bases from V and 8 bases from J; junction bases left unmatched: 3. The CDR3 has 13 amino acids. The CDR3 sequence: CASSESTGVKQYF. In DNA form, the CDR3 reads TGCGCCAGCAGTGAGTCGACAGGGGTAAAGCAGTACTTC.

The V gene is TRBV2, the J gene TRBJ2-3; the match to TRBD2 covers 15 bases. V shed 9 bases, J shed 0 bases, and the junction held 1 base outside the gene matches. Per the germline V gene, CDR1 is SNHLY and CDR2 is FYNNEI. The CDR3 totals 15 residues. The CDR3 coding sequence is TGTGCCAGGGGACTAGCGGGGGGTAGCACAGATACGCAGTATTTT. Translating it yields CARGLAGGSTDTQYF.

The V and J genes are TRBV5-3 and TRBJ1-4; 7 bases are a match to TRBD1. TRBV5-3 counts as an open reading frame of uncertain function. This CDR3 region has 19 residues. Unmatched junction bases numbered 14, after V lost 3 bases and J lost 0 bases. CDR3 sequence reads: CARSYLDRDLPATNEKLFF. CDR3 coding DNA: TGTGCCAGAAGCTACCTCGACAGGGATCTCCCCGCAACTAATGAAAAACTGTTTTTT.

CDR3 amino acids: CASSARVLDTEAFF. In DNA form, the CDR3 reads TGTGCCAGCAGTGCCAGGGTCTTGGACACTGAAGCTTTCTTT. This chain links TRBV6-5 with TRBJ1-1, with D possibly matching TRBD1 (5 bases). Trimming stripped 5 bases from V and 3 bases from J, with 13 bases between. Germline V gene data show CDR1 as MNHEY and CDR2 as SVGAGI. The CDR3 is 14 amino acids.

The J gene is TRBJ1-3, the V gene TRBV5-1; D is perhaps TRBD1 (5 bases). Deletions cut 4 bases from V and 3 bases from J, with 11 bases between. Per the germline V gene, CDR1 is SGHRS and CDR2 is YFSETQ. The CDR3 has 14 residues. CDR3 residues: CASSQGAGGNTIYF. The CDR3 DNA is TGCGCCAGCAGCCAGGGAGCGGGTGGAAACACCATATATTTT.

Here the CDR3 DNA reads TGTGCCAGCAGCCAAGATTGGCAGGGGGCTTACATGAACACTGAAGCTTTCTTT. Its translation is CASSQDWQGAYMNTEAFF. The chain carries TRBV27 and TRBJ1-1, with 8 bases that match TRBD1. The V gene's germline CDR1 is MNHEY and CDR2 SMNVEV (reference sequence). CDR3 length: 18 residues. Trimming at V came to 6 bases and at J to 0 bases, leaving 15 bases not matched to a gene.